This T cell receptor (beta chain) was identified during a study of blood T cell repertoires in COVID-19. Authors' data handling: Amplification of reference gene primers was used by the study to estimate nucleated cell counts. Data came from immunoSEQ multiplex PCR; TCRdb stores just in-frame clones and leaves some out. For V, J and clone size, that table is used; D and trimming come from the DNA. This table has 300,000 or so clones, about 90% appearing once. Cohort 3 donors counted as recovered after two negative PCRs, clearance, or resolved symptoms. CDR3 size: 13 residues. The V and J ends lost 1 base and 6 bases, in that order; junction bases with no gene match: 0. Germline V gives CDR1 SGHVS, CDR2 FQNEAQ.

This clonotype was sampled from a young woman who had recovered from COVID-19. This rearrangement joins TRBV7-8 to TRBJ2-1, with TRBD2 matching over 7 bases. Specimen: PBMCs or T cells enriched from blood (not recorded which). CDR3 in amino acids: CASSLGGGNEQFF. In DNA form, the CDR3 reads TGTGCCAGCAGCTTAGGGGGGGGCAATGAGCAGTTCTTC.